This is a list of T cell receptor beta chains from one sample in a study of cytomegalovirus exposure and HLA in healthy donors. The assay was immunoSEQ multiplex PCR, and TCRdb's table has in-frame clones only and misses some. The repertoire consists of approximately 300,000 clones, with about 80% occurring once and the leading ten covering about 0.29%. Sequenced sample: PBMCs. The receptors were gathered from a girl between 2 and 10 years old in good health and CMV-seronegative. Both conserved end residues are part of each CDR3. A D gene is named only where the DNA matches it firmly. Rows give clone size only sometimes, using once, few, many, or a class for an expanded clone.

.	TRBV5-1	TRBJ1-3	.	TGCGCCAGCACGCGATGGGGAAACACCATATATTTT	CASTRWGNTIYF
.	TRBV6-6	TRBJ2-7	.	TGTGCCAGCAGTTCGGACTACTTCTACGAGCAGTACTTC	CASSSDYFYEQYF
TRBD1	TRBV6-6	TRBJ1-5	.	TGTGCCAGCAGTGCGGGACAGGGGGCGGGAGGCCTGCCCCAGCATTTT	CASSAGQGAGGLPQHF
.	TRBV29-1	TRBJ2-7	.	TGCAGCGTTGAACTCGGGGGACGCTACGAGCAGTACTTC	CSVELGGRYEQYF
.	TRBV19	TRBJ2-2	.	TGTGCCACCAGCGGCGGACCTTCAAACTACCTCGCGAACACCGGGGAGCTGTTTTTT	CATSGGPSNYLANTGELFF
.	TRBV27	TRBJ2-1	once	TGTGCCAGCAGTCCCCTAGGGTCTGGCGGGGCCTACAATGAGCAGTTCTTC	CASSPLGSGGAYNEQFF
.	TRBV14	TRBJ1-4	.	TGTGCCAGCAGTGTCCGGGGGTCGCAGGAAAAACTGTTTTTT	CASSVRGSQEKLFF
.	TRBV6-5	TRBJ2-3	few	TGTGCCAGCAGTGCACTAGGCACAGATACGCAGTATTTT	CASSALGTDTQYF
.	TRBV28	TRBJ1-1	.	TGTGCCAGCAACCGGCAGGGTCCTTTAGCTGAAGCTTTCTTT	CASNRQGPLAEAFF
TRBD2	TRBV9	TRBJ2-7	.	TGTGCCAGCAGCTCCGGGACTAGTCTCTACGAGCAGTACTTC	CASSSGTSLYEQYF
.	TRBV28	TRBJ1-1	.	TGTGCCAGCCGTGGTAAGAGGTCATTTTTTGAAGTGAACACTGAAGCTTTCTTT	CASRGKRSFFEVNTEAFF
TRBD1	TRBV12-5	TRBJ2-7	.	TGTGCTAGTGGTTTTTGGGTGAGGGACAGCTCCTACGAGCAGTACTTC	CASGFWVRDSSYEQYF
.	TRBV7-4	TRBJ2-6	.	TGTGCCAGCAGCTTAAAGTCTAGAAGGGCCAACGTCCTGACTTTC	CASSLKSRRANVLTF
.	TRBV2	TRBJ1-5	.	TGTGTCACTCAAGCGGAAAGACTAGGGGCCTTGAATCAGCCCCAGCATTTT	CVTQAERLGALNQPQHF
.	TRBV19	TRBJ2-2	.	TGTGCCAGTAGTTTTGTCCTGGCGGAGAACACCGGGGAGCTGTTTTTT	CASSFVLAENTGELFF
TRBD1	TRBV28	TRBJ2-7	.	TGTGCCAGCAGCCAAGGACAGGGGTTCTACGAGCAGTACTTC	CASSQGQGFYEQYF
TRBD2	TRBV5-1	TRBJ2-2	.	TGCGCCAGCAGCCTAAAGCGGGGGGCTACGCATACAGCAATGGGTTTCCAGCTGTTTTTT	CASSLKRGATHTAMGFQLFF
.	TRBV4-1	TRBJ1-5	.	TGCGCCAGCAGCCAAGGGCCCCAACAGCCCCAGCATTTT	CASSQGPQQPQHF
TRBD2	TRBV5-1	TRBJ2-5	.	TGCGCCAGCAGCCGCGCGGGGGGCCGTCAAGAGACCCAGTACTTC	CASSRAGGRQETQYF
.	TRBV5-1	TRBJ1-6	.	TGCGCCAGCAGCTTGGACAGGACAGAGGGCCGCGGATATAATTCACCCCTCCACTTT	CASSLDRTEGRGYNSPLHF
TRBD1	TRBV7-6	TRBJ1-2	.	TGTGCCAGCAGCTCCGGGACAGTCTCTGGCTACACCTTC	CASSSGTVSGYTF
TRBD2	TRBV25-1	TRBJ2-5	.	TGTGCCAGCAGTGAAGCCCCCAGTTCGGGGGGTAAAGAGACCCAGTACTTC	CASSEAPSSGGKETQYF
.	TRBV6-5	TRBJ2-5	.	TGTGCCAGCATTTCTAGCTCGGAGACCCAGTACTTC	CASISSSETQYF
TRBD1	TRBV4-1	TRBJ1-2	.	TGCGCCAGCAGCCAAGGCCGGGACAGGGCCTATGGCTACACCTTC	CASSQGRDRAYGYTF
.	TRBV21-1	TRBJ2-3	.	TGTGCCAGCAGCAAAGCGCTGGGCGGGGGGGCAGGAGATACGCAGTATTTT	CASSKALGGGAGDTQYF
.	TRBV6-5	TRBJ2-7	.	TGTGCCAGCGCGGACGGGAGCTCCTACGAGCAGTACTTC	CASADGSSYEQYF
.	TRBV2	TRBJ1-1	.	TGTGCCAGCAAAGACATATCGAACACTGAAGCTTTCTTT	CASKDISNTEAFF
TRBD2	TRBV29-1	TRBJ2-5	.	TGCAGCGTGGCGCCGGGGGGGATGGATGAGCAGTACTTC	CSVAPGGMDEQYF
.	TRBV4-1	TRBJ1-2	few	TGCGCCAGCAGCCAAGATCGGGGACTCTATGGCTACACCTTC	CASSQDRGLYGYTF
TRBD1	TRBV18	TRBJ2-1	once	TGTGCCAGCTCACCCCGGACAGGGGTCGAGCAGTTCTTC	CASSPRTGVEQFF
TRBD1	TRBV6-5	TRBJ1-3	.	TGTGCCAGCAGAACACAGGGGGCTGGAAACACCATATATTTT	CASRTQGAGNTIYF
.	TRBV5-1	TRBJ2-3	.	TGCGCCAGCAGCTTGGTTCCTAGTAGAGATACGCAGTATTTT	CASSLVPSRDTQYF
.	TRBV28	TRBJ1-5	once	TGTGCCAGCAGTTTAGGGGGGATACAGCAGCCCCAGCATTTT	CASSLGGIQQPQHF